Below, one TCR beta chain is given with its context. Its antigen is not known. This entry belongs to a study of cytomegalovirus exposure and HLA in healthy donors. Study-wide points: Rates of TCR association differed by HLA locus in a later analysis, with DRB1 highest and HLA-C lowest.

Use of 60 Vbeta and 13 Jbeta primers characterized the PCR. TCRdb keeps only in-frame clones here, not all; method: immunoSEQ multiplex PCR. The data hold about 100,000 clones, with approximately 72% observed a single time. The receptor was isolated from a woman aged 40 to 50 in good health and CMV-seronegative. The sample taken for sequencing was PBMCs.

The CDR3 DNA reads TGTGCCAGCAGTCCTTTTTTTTCCAGGGGGAGCGACGAGCAGTACTTC. It is translated as CASSPFFSRGSDEQYF. The genes are TRBV28 and TRBJ2-5; 7 nucleotides line up with TRBD1. The better agreement between TRBJ2-7 and the DNA end casts doubt on the J call. This CDR3 has 16 residues. Germline assignment: CDR1 MDHEN and CDR2 SYDVKM.